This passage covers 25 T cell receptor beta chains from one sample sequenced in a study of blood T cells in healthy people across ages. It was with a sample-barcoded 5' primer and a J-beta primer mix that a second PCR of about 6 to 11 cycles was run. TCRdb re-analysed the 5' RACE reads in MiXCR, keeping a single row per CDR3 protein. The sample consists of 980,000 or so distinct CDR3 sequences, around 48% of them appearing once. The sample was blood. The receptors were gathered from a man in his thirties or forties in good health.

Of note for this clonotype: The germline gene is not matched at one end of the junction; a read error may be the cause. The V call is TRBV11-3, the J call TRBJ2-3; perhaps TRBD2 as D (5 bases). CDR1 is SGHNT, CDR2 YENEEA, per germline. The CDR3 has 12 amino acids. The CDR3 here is CANSPTAEAQYF. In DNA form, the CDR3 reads TGTGCCAACAGCCCCACCGCGGAGGCGCAGTATTTT. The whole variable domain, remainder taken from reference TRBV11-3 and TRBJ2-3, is EAGVVQSPRYKIIEKKQPVAFWCNPISGHNTLYWYLQNLGQGPELLIRYENEEAVDDSQLPKDRFSAERLKGVDSTLKIQPAELGDSAVYLCANSPTAEAQYFGPGTRLTVL.

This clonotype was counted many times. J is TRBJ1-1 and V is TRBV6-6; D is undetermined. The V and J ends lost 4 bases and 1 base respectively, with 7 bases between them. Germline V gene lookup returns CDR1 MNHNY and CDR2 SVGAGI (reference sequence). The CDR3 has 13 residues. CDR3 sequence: CASSLKENTEAFF. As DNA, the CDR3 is TGTGCCAGCAGTTTGAAGGAGAACACTGAAGCTTTCTTT.

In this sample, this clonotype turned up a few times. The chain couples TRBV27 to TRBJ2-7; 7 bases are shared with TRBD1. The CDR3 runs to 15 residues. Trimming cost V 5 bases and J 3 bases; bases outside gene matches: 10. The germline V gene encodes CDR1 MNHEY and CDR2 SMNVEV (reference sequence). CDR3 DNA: TGTGCCAGCAGTAACGACAGGGTTCGGGGCTACGAGCAGTACTTC. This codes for CASSNDRVRGYEQYF.

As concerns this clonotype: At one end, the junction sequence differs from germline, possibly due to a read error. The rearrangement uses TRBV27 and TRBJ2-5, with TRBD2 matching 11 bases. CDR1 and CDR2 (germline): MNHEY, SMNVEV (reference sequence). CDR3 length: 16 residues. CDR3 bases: TGTGCCAGCAGTCTATCCGGGACTAGCGGATTCTACAAGCAGTACTTC. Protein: CASSLSGTSGFYKQYF.

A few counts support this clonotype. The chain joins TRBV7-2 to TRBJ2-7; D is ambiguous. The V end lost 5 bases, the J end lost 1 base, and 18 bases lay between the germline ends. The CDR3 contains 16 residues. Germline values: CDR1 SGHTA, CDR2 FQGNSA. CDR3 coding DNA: TGTGCCAGCAGCCCTAGGGTGGGGAAAGGTTCCTACGAGCAGTACTTC. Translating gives CASSPRVGKGSYEQYF.

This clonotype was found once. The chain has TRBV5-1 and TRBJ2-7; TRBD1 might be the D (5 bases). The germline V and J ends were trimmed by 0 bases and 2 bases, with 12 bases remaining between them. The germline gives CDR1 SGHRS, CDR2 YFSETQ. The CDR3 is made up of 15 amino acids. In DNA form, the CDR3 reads TGCGCCAGCAGCTTGGCCCCGGACACAACCTACGAGCAGTACTTC. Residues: CASSLAPDTTYEQYF.

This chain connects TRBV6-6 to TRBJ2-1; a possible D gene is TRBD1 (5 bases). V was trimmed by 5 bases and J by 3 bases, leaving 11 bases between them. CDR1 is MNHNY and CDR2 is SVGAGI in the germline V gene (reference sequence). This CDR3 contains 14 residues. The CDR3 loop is CASSDSDFYNEQFF. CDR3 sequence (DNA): TGTGCCAGCAGTGACAGTGATTTCTACAATGAGCAGTTCTTC.

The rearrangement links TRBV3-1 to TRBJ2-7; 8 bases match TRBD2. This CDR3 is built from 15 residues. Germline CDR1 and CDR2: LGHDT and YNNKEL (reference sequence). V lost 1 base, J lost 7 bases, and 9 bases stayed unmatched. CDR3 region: CASSQGSGVNNEQYF. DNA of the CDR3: TGTGCCAGCAGCCAAGGTAGCGGGGTGAACAATGAGCAGTACTTC.

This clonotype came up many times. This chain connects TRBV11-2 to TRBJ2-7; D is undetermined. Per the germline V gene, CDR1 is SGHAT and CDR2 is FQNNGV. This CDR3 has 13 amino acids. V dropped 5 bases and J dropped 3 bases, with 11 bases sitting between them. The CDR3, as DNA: TGTGCCAGCAGCCTAAGTACGGGCTACGAGCAGTACTTC. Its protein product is CASSLSTGYEQYF.

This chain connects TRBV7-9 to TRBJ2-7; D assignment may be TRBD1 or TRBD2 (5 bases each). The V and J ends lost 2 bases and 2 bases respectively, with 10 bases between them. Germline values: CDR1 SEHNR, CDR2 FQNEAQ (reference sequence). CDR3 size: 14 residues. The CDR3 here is CASSLRDGPYEQYF. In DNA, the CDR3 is TGTGCCAGCAGCTTAAGGGACGGTCCCTACGAGCAGTACTTC. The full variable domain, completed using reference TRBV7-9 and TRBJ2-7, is DTGVSQNPRHKITKRGQNVTFRCDPISEHNRLYWYRQTLGQGPEFLTYFQNEAQLEKSRLLSDRFSAERPKGSFSTLEIQRTEQGDSAMYLCASSLRDGPYEQYFGPGTRLTVT.

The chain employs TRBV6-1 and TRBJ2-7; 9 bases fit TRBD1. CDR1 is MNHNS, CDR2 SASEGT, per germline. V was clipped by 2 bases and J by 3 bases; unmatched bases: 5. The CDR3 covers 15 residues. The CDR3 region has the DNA TGTGCCAGCAGTGAACCGGGACAGGGACGCTACGAGCAGTACTTC. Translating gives CASSEPGQGRYEQYF.

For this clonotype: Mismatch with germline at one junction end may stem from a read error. CDR3 region: CASRYSNCGYTF. CDR3 bases: TGTGCCAGCAGGTATTCTAACTGTGGCTACACCTTC. The chain recombines TRBV12-3 or TRBV12-4 with TRBJ1-2; D ambiguous. The CDR3 is 12 amino acids.

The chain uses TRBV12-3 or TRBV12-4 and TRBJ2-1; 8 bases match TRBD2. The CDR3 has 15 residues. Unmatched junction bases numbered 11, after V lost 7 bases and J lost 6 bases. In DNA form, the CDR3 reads TGTGCCAGCACCTTGGGGACTAGTAAGTCCAATGAGCAGTTCTTC. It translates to CASTLGTSKSNEQFF.

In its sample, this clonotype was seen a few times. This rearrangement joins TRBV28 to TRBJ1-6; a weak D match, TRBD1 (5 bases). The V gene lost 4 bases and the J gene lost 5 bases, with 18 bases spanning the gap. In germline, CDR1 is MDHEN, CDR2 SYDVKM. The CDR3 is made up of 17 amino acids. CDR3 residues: CASSSSQGTGNNSPLHF. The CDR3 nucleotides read TGTGCCAGCAGTTCTTCCCAGGGCACGGGCAATAATTCACCCCTCCACTTT.

The CDR3 loop is CASSLDLYGYTF. DNA for the CDR3: TGTGCCAGCAGCCTTGATCTATATGGCTACACCTTC. The chain has TRBV6-1 and TRBJ1-2; D unresolved. Germline V gene lookup returns CDR1 MNHNS and CDR2 SASEGT. CDR3 length equals 12 residues. V was trimmed by 6 bases and J by 5 bases, leaving 10 bases between them.

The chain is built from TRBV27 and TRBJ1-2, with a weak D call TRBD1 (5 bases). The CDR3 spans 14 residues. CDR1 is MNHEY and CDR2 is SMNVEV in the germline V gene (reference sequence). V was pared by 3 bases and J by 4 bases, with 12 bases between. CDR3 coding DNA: TGTGCCAGCAGTTTGGGGCGGGCCGGCTATGGCTACACCTTC. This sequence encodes CASSLGRAGYGYTF.

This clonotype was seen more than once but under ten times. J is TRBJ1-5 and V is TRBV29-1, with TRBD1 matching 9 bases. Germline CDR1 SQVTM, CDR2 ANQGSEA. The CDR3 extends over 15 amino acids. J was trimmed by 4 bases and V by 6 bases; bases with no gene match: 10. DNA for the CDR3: TGCAGCGTCACGACAGGGGGAGGCCTAAATCAGCCCCAGCATTTT. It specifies CSVTTGGGLNQPQHF. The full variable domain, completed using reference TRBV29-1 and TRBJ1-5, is SAVISQKPSRDICQRGTSLTIQCQVDSQVTMMFWYRQQPGQSLTLIATANQGSEATYESGFVIDKFPISRPNLTFSTLTVSNMSPEDSSIYLCSVTTGGGLNQPQHFGDGTRLSIL.

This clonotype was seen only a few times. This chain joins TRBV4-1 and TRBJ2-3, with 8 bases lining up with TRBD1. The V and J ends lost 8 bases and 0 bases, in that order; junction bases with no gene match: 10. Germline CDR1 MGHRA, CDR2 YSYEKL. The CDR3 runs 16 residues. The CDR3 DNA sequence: TGCGCCAGCGCAACAGGGGGACGCACTAGCACAGATACGCAGTATTTT. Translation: CASATGGRTSTDTQYF.

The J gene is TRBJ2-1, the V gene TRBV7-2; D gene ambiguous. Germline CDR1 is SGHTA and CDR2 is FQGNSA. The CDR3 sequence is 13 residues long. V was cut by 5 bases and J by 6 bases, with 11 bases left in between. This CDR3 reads CASSKGWANEQFF. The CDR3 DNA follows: TGTGCCAGCAGCAAAGGGTGGGCCAATGAGCAGTTCTTC.

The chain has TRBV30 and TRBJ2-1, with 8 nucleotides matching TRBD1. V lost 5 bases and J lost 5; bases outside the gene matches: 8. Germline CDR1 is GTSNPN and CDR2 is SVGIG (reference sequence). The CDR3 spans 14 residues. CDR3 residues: CAWDGTGSHNEQFF. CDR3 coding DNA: TGTGCCTGGGACGGGACAGGTAGCCACAATGAGCAGTTCTTC.

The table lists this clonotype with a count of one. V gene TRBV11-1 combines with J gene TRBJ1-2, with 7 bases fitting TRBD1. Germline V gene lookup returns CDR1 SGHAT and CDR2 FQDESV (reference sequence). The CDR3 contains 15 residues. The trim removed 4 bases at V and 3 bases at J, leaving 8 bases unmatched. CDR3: CASSSWDSGDYGYTF. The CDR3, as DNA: TGTGCCAGCAGCTCGTGGGACAGCGGCGACTATGGCTACACCTTC.

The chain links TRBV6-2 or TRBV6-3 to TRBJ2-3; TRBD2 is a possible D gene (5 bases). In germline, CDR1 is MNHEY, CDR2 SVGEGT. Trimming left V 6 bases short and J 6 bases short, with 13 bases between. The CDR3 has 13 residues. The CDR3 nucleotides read TGTGCCAGCAGACGGACTGAGTTGGATACGCAGTATTTT. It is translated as CASRRTELDTQYF.

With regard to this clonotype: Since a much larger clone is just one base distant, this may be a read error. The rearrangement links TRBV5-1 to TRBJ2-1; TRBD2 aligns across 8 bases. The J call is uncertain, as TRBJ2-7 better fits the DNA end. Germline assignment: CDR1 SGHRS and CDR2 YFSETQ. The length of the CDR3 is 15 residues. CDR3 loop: CASSPGGASYNEQYF. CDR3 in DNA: TGCGCCAGCAGTCCCGGGGGGGCATCCTACAATGAGCAGTACTTC.

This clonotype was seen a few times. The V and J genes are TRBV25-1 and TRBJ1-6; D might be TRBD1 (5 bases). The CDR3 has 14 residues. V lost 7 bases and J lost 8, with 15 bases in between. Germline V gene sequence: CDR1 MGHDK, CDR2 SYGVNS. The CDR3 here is CASMGQGKYSPLHF. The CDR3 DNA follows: TGTGCCAGCATGGGGCAGGGAAAATATTCACCCCTCCACTTT.

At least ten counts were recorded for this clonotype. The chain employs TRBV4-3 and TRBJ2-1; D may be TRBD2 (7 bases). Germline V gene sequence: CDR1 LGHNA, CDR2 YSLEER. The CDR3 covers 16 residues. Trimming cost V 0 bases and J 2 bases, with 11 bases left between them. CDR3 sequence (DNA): TGCGCCAGCAGCCAAGAGGGAGGGGGGGCCTACAATGAGCAGTTCTTC. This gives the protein CASSQEGGGAYNEQFF.